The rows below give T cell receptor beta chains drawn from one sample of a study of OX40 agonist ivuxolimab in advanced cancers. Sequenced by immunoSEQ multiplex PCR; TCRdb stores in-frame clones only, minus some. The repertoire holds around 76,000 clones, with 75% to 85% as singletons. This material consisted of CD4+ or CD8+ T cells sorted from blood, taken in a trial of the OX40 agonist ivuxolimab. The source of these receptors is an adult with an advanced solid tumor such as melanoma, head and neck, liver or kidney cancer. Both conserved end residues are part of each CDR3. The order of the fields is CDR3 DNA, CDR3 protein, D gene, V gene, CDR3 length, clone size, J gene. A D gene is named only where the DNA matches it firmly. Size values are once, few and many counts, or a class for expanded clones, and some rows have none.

cdr3_nt: TGTGCCAGCAGCCCTCGGACTAGCGGGGGGAGCTCCTACAATGAGCAGTTCTTC
cdr3_aa: CASSPRTSGGSSYNEQFF
d_call: TRBD2
v_call: TRBV7-8
cdr3_length: 18
clone_size: .
j_call: TRBJ2-1

cdr3_nt: TGTGCCAGCTCACCGCGGACAGGGGAGATCTATGGCTACACCTTC
cdr3_aa: CASSPRTGEIYGYTF
d_call: TRBD1
v_call: TRBV18
cdr3_length: 15
clone_size: .
j_call: TRBJ1-2

cdr3_nt: TGTGCCAGCTCACGGTCCACAGATACGCAGTATTTT
cdr3_aa: CASSRSTDTQYF
d_call: .
v_call: TRBV18
cdr3_length: 12
clone_size: .
j_call: TRBJ2-3

cdr3_nt: TGTGCCAGTTCCCCCGGGACTAGCGGGGGGGCCAGTGGAGAGACCCAGTACTTC
cdr3_aa: CASSPGTSGGASGETQYF
d_call: TRBD2
v_call: TRBV9
cdr3_length: 18
clone_size: .
j_call: TRBJ2-5

cdr3_nt: TGTGCCAGCAGTCTCGGCCAGAAAGATGGCTACACCTTC
cdr3_aa: CASSLGQKDGYTF
d_call: .
v_call: TRBV6-5
cdr3_length: 13
clone_size: .
j_call: TRBJ1-2

cdr3_nt: TGTGCCAGCAGGCATACAGGGGACTACGAGCAGTACTTC
cdr3_aa: CASRHTGDYEQYF
d_call: TRBD1
v_call: TRBV7-8
cdr3_length: 13
clone_size: few
j_call: TRBJ2-7

cdr3_nt: TGCGCCAGCAGCCCCCGTGGAGGTTCGGAAAAACTGTTTTTT
cdr3_aa: CASSPRGGSEKLFF
d_call: .
v_call: TRBV5-1
cdr3_length: 14
clone_size: once
j_call: TRBJ1-4

cdr3_nt: TGTGCCAGCTCACCACCGAGGAGTGCTGGGAATGAAAAACTGTTTTTT
cdr3_aa: CASSPPRSAGNEKLFF
d_call: .
v_call: TRBV18
cdr3_length: 16
clone_size: .
j_call: TRBJ1-4

cdr3_nt: TGTGCCATCAGAAAAGGGACAGGGACTTGGGCTGAAGCTTTCTTT
cdr3_aa: CAIRKGTGTWAEAFF
d_call: TRBD1
v_call: TRBV10-3
cdr3_length: 15
clone_size: .
j_call: TRBJ1-1

cdr3_nt: TGCGCCAGCAGCCAAGAGCCTGAACAGCGACAGCCCCAGCATTTT
cdr3_aa: CASSQEPEQRQPQHF
d_call: .
v_call: TRBV4-1
cdr3_length: 15
clone_size: .
j_call: TRBJ1-5

cdr3_nt: TGTGCCAGCTCACCACCAGGCAGCTCTGGAAACACCATATATTTT
cdr3_aa: CASSPPGSSGNTIYF
d_call: .
v_call: TRBV18
cdr3_length: 15
clone_size: .
j_call: TRBJ1-3

cdr3_nt: TGTGCCAGCAGCCGAGACAGGGGGCTCAACTATGGCTACACCTTC
cdr3_aa: CASSRDRGLNYGYTF
d_call: TRBD1
v_call: TRBV11-2
cdr3_length: 15
clone_size: few
j_call: TRBJ1-2

cdr3_nt: TGTGCCAGTAGGACAGACTCCTATAATTCACCCCTCCACTTT
cdr3_aa: CASRTDSYNSPLHF
d_call: .
v_call: TRBV19
cdr3_length: 14
clone_size: .
j_call: TRBJ1-6

cdr3_nt: TGTGCCAGCAGCCGTGACAGGGGGCTTAACTATGGCTACACCTTC
cdr3_aa: CASSRDRGLNYGYTF
d_call: TRBD1
v_call: TRBV7-2
cdr3_length: 15
clone_size: once
j_call: TRBJ1-2

cdr3_nt: TGCGCCAGCAGCCTGCAGAGAAACACTGAAGCTTTCTTT
cdr3_aa: CASSLQRNTEAFF
d_call: .
v_call: TRBV4-3
cdr3_length: 13
clone_size: once
j_call: TRBJ1-1

cdr3_nt: TGTGCCAGCAGCTGGGTTACGGCAAATGGCTACACCTTC
cdr3_aa: CASSWVTANGYTF
d_call: .
v_call: TRBV7-2
cdr3_length: 13
clone_size: .
j_call: TRBJ1-2

cdr3_nt: TGTGCCAGTAGCGCAAGCGGGGGAACGACGGGGGAGCAGTACTTC
cdr3_aa: CASSASGGTTGEQYF
d_call: TRBD2
v_call: TRBV19
cdr3_length: 15
clone_size: .
j_call: TRBJ2-7

cdr3_nt: TGTGCCAGCAGCTTGAGTTTCTACGAGCAGTACTTC
cdr3_aa: CASSLSFYEQYF
d_call: .
v_call: TRBV5-5
cdr3_length: 12
clone_size: .
j_call: TRBJ2-7

cdr3_nt: TGTGCCAGCAGCTTATCGTCCCCTTCACCCCTCCACTTT
cdr3_aa: CASSLSSPSPLHF
d_call: .
v_call: TRBV7-9
cdr3_length: 13
clone_size: .
j_call: TRBJ1-6

cdr3_nt: TGCGCCAGCAGCCAAGATATTCCACAGGGAGGGGGGGTTTACTACGAGCAGTACTTC
cdr3_aa: CASSQDIPQGGGVYYEQYF
d_call: .
v_call: TRBV4-3
cdr3_length: 19
clone_size: .
j_call: TRBJ2-7

cdr3_nt: TGTGCCAGCGCTGGGCAGTCGTACTCTGGGGCCAACGTCCTGACTTTC
cdr3_aa: CASAGQSYSGANVLTF
d_call: .
v_call: TRBV2
cdr3_length: 16
clone_size: .
j_call: TRBJ2-6

cdr3_nt: TGTGCCAGTAGCCCACTCCTGACAGAGGCTAATGAAAAACTGTTTTTT
cdr3_aa: CASSPLLTEANEKLFF
d_call: .
v_call: TRBV19
cdr3_length: 16
clone_size: .
j_call: TRBJ1-4

cdr3_nt: TGTGCCAGCAGCCGTCGGGGAGGGGATACGCAGTATTTT
cdr3_aa: CASSRRGGDTQYF
d_call: TRBD2
v_call: TRBV5-6
cdr3_length: 13
clone_size: .
j_call: TRBJ2-3

cdr3_nt: TGTGCCAGTAGTCGCGGGACAGGGGGTAGTGGGGGCTACACCTTC
cdr3_aa: CASSRGTGGSGGYTF
d_call: TRBD1
v_call: TRBV19
cdr3_length: 15
clone_size: .
j_call: TRBJ1-2

cdr3_nt: TGTGCCAGTAGTGCCGACAAGGCCACTGAAGCTTTCTTT
cdr3_aa: CASSADKATEAFF
d_call: .
v_call: TRBV19
cdr3_length: 13
clone_size: .
j_call: TRBJ1-1

cdr3_nt: TGTGCCAGCATCCTCGTACCGGGACAGGGGGCGTCAAATGAGCAGTTCTTC
cdr3_aa: CASILVPGQGASNEQFF
d_call: TRBD1
v_call: TRBV7-2
cdr3_length: 17
clone_size: .
j_call: TRBJ2-1

cdr3_nt: TGTGCCAGCAGCCGTTACGGACTAGCGGACGGGCAGTACTTC
cdr3_aa: CASSRYGLADGQYF
d_call: TRBD2
v_call: TRBV5-6
cdr3_length: 14
clone_size: .
j_call: TRBJ2-7

cdr3_nt: TGTGCCAGCAGTGACGGGGGGCGCACCGGGGAGCTGTTTTTT
cdr3_aa: CASSDGGRTGELFF
d_call: .
v_call: TRBV2
cdr3_length: 14
clone_size: once
j_call: TRBJ2-2

cdr3_nt: TGTGCCAGTAGTATACCGGGGCGGGAGACCCAGTACTTC
cdr3_aa: CASSIPGRETQYF
d_call: .
v_call: TRBV19
cdr3_length: 13
clone_size: .
j_call: TRBJ2-5

cdr3_nt: TGCGCCAGCAGCCCCCCGGGACAGGGGGCCGCCGGGGAGCTGTTTTTT
cdr3_aa: CASSPPGQGAAGELFF
d_call: TRBD1
v_call: TRBV5-1
cdr3_length: 16
clone_size: .
j_call: TRBJ2-2

cdr3_nt: TGTGCCAGCACCTTACGTGGTTCTCGGGGAGAAGAGACCCAGTACTTC
cdr3_aa: CASTLRGSRGEETQYF
d_call: .
v_call: TRBV5-4
cdr3_length: 16
clone_size: .
j_call: TRBJ2-5

cdr3_nt: TGTGCCAGCAGCTTAGGCGAAAACTATGGCTACACCTTC
cdr3_aa: CASSLGENYGYTF
d_call: .
v_call: TRBV7-2
cdr3_length: 13
clone_size: .
j_call: TRBJ1-2

cdr3_nt: TGTGCCAGCAGCTTAACTCCGCACCGGGAGACCCAGTACTTC
cdr3_aa: CASSLTPHRETQYF
d_call: .
v_call: TRBV7-3
cdr3_length: 14
clone_size: .
j_call: TRBJ2-5

cdr3_nt: TGTGCCAGCAGCCGAGGGGGACAGAGGCTCGGCTACACCTTC
cdr3_aa: CASSRGGQRLGYTF
d_call: TRBD1
v_call: TRBV7-2
cdr3_length: 14
clone_size: .
j_call: TRBJ1-2

cdr3_nt: TGTGCCAGCAGCCTTCATGATGGGGGGGCGTCGGTCGAGCAGTACTTC
cdr3_aa: CASSLHDGGASVEQYF
d_call: .
v_call: TRBV7-9
cdr3_length: 16
clone_size: .
j_call: TRBJ2-7

cdr3_nt: TGTGCCAGCTCACCCCGACTACAGGACAGGGAACATGAAGACGAGCAGTACTTC
cdr3_aa: CASSPRLQDREHEDEQYF
d_call: TRBD1
v_call: TRBV18
cdr3_length: 18
clone_size: .
j_call: TRBJ2-7

cdr3_nt: TGTGCCAGTAGTAGGGGACAGGGTCTTAACTATGGCTACACCTTC
cdr3_aa: CASSRGQGLNYGYTF
d_call: TRBD1
v_call: TRBV19
cdr3_length: 15
clone_size: .
j_call: TRBJ1-2

cdr3_nt: TGCAGCGCCCTGACAGACCAAGAGACCCAGTACTTC
cdr3_aa: CSALTDQETQYF
d_call: .
v_call: TRBV29-1
cdr3_length: 12
clone_size: .
j_call: TRBJ2-5

cdr3_nt: TGTGCCAGCTCACCACCGTTAGGGGGGCCGTCCACAGATACGCAGTATTTT
cdr3_aa: CASSPPLGGPSTDTQYF
d_call: .
v_call: TRBV18
cdr3_length: 17
clone_size: .
j_call: TRBJ2-3

cdr3_nt: TGTGCCACCAGCAGAGATAACTCCGTCGGGGGGTGGGCGAATTCACCCCTCCACTTT
cdr3_aa: CATSRDNSVGGWANSPLHF
d_call: .
v_call: TRBV15
cdr3_length: 19
clone_size: .
j_call: TRBJ1-6

cdr3_nt: TGTGCTAGCAGCCCGACCCTTGGGGGAAACACCATATATTTT
cdr3_aa: CASSPTLGGNTIYF
d_call: .
v_call: TRBV7-7
cdr3_length: 14
clone_size: .
j_call: TRBJ1-3

cdr3_nt: TGTGCCAGCAGATCTCGGAGGGCCCAGCCCCAGCATTTT
cdr3_aa: CASRSRRAQPQHF
d_call: .
v_call: TRBV28
cdr3_length: 13
clone_size: once
j_call: TRBJ1-5

cdr3_nt: TGTGCCAGCAGCTTAGAGGGCGGGGAGCAGTTCTTC
cdr3_aa: CASSLEGGEQFF
d_call: .
v_call: TRBV7-2
cdr3_length: 12
clone_size: .
j_call: TRBJ2-1

cdr3_nt: TGTGCCAGCAGCCCCCAAAGGACAGGGTATGAAAAACTGTTTTTT
cdr3_aa: CASSPQRTGYEKLFF
d_call: TRBD1
v_call: TRBV7-9
cdr3_length: 15
clone_size: few
j_call: TRBJ1-4

cdr3_nt: TGCGCCAGCAGCGAGCCCGGACAGGGGTTCGAGCAGTACTTC
cdr3_aa: CASSEPGQGFEQYF
d_call: TRBD1
v_call: TRBV5-1
cdr3_length: 14
clone_size: .
j_call: TRBJ2-7